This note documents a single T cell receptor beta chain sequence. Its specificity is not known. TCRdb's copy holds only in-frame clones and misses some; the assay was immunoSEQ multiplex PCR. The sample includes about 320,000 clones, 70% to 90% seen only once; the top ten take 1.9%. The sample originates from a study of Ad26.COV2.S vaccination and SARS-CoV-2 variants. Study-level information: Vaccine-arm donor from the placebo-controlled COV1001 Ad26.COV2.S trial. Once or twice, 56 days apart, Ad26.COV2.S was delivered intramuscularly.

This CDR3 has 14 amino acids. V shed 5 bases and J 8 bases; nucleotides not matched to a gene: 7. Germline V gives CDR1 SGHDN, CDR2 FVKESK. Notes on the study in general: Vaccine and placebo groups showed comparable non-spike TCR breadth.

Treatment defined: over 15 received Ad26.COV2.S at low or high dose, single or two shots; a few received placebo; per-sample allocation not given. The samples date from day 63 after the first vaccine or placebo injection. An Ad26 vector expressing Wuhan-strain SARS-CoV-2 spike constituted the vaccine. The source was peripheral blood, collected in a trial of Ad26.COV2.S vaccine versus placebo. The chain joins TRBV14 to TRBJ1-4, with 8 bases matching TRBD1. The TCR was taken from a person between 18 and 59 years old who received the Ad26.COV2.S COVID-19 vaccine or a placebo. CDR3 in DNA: TGTGCCAGCAGCAGGGACAGGAGAGGAGAAAAACTGTTTTTT. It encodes CASSRDRRGEKLFF.